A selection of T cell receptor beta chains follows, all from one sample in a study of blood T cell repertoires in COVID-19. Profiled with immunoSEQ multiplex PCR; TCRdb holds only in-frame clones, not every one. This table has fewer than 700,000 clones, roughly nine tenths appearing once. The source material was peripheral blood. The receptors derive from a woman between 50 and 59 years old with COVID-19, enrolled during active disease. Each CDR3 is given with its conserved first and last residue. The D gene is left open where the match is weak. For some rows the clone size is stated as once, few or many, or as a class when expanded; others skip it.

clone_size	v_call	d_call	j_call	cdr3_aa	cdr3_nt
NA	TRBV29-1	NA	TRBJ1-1	CSVETNTEAFF	TGCAGCGTTGAGACTAACACTGAAGCTTTCTTT
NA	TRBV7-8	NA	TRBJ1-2	CASSPPTQGRYGYTF	TGTGCCAGCAGCCCCCCCACACAGGGCCGCTATGGCTACACCTTC
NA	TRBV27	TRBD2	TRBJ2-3	CASSLYSGGNTQYF	TGTGCCAGCAGTTTATACAGCGGGGGAAATACGCAGTATTTT
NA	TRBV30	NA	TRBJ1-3	CAWVWGDTIYF	TGTGCCTGGGTTTGGGGAGACACCATATATTTT
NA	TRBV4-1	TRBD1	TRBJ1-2	CASSQGLSRDRGLGGYTF	TGCGCCAGCAGCCAAGGTCTTTCCAGGGACAGGGGGCTGGGTGGCTACACCTTC
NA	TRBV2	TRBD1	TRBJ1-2	CAGSSTGVEGYTF	TGTGCCGGATCTTCGACAGGGGTAGAGGGCTACACCTTC
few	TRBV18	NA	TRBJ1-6	CASSYNQASNSPLHF	TGTGCCAGCTCCTACAACCAGGCGAGTAATTCACCCCTCCACTTT
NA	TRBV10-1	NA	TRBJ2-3	CASSPTHTDTQYF	TGCGCCAGCAGTCCGACTCACACAGATACGCAGTATTTT
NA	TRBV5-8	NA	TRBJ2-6	CASSLLGAGANVLTF	TGTGCCAGCAGCTTGTTAGGGGCTGGGGCCAACGTCCTGACTTTC
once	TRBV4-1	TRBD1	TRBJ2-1	CASSQAGQGENEQFF	TGCGCCAGCAGCCAAGCCGGACAGGGTGAGAATGAGCAGTTCTTC
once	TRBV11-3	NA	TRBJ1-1	CASSRTRAGLAFF	TGTGCCAGCAGCCGGACTAGAGCAGGGCTGGCTTTCTTT
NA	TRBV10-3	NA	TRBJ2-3	CAISSTDTQYF	TGTGCCATCAGCTCCACAGATACGCAGTATTTT
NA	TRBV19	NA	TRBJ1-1	CASRLVVMNTEAFF	TGTGCCAGTAGGCTAGTCGTGATGAACACTGAAGCTTTCTTT
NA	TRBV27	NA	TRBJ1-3	CASRAVGSGNTIYF	TGTGCCAGCAGGGCGGTAGGATCAGGAAACACCATATATTTT
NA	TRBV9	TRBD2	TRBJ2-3	CASSVGGTTRTDTQYF	TGTGCCAGCAGCGTGGGAGGGACTACCCGCACAGATACGCAGTATTTT
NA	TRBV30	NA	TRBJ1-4	CAWSVAGYEKLFF	TGTGCCTGGAGTGTAGCAGGGTATGAAAAACTGTTTTTT
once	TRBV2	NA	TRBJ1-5	CASGRAKANQPQHF	TGTGCCAGCGGGCGGGCTAAAGCGAATCAGCCCCAGCATTTT
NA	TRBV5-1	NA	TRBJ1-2	CASSLVLDGKSYGYTF	TGCGCCAGCAGCTTGGTCTTGGACGGGAAGAGCTATGGCTACACCTTC
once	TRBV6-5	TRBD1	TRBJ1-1	CASSPGGVGRSEAFF	TGTGCCAGCTCGCCAGGGGGCGTGGGACGGTCTGAAGCTTTCTTT
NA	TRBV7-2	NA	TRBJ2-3	CASSASGTLDTQYF	TGTGCCAGCAGCGCCTCCGGGACTTTAGATACGCAGTATTTT
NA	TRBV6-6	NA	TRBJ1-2	CASSFMGARYGYTF	TGTGCCAGCAGTTTCATGGGGGCCCGTTATGGCTACACCTTC
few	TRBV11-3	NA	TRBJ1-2	CASALSGGDGDYTF	TGTGCCAGCGCCCTCTCGGGAGGGGACGGAGACTACACCTTC
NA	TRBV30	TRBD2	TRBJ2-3	CAWSLGLAGDTDTQYF	TGTGCCTGGAGTCTGGGACTAGCGGGGGACACAGATACGCAGTATTTT
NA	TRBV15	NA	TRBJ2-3	CATSPQGSTDTQYF	TGTGCCACCAGCCCCCAGGGGAGCACAGATACGCAGTATTTT
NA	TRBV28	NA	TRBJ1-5	CASSKGVSNQPQHF	TGTGCCAGCAGCAAGGGGGTAAGCAATCAGCCCCAGCATTTT
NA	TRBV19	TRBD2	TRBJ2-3	CASTSGGAGTDTQYF	TGTGCCAGTACTAGCGGGGGGGCGGGCACAGATACGCAGTATTTT
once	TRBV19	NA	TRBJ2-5	CASSIGASNFQETQYF	TGTGCCAGTAGTATTGGAGCTAGTAACTTTCAAGAGACCCAGTACTTC
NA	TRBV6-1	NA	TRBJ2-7	CASSEGGISSYEQYF	TGTGCCAGCAGTGAAGGCGGGATCAGCTCCTACGAGCAGTACTTC
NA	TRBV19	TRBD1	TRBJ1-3	CASSIRGRISGNTIYF	TGTGCCAGTAGTATCAGGGGGCGGATCTCTGGAAACACCATATATTTT
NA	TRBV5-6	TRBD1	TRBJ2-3	CASRVAGGTQYF	TGTGCCAGCAGGGTTGCAGGGGGAACGCAGTATTTT
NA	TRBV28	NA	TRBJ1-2	CASRRQGNYGYTF	TGTGCCAGCAGAAGGCAGGGGAACTATGGCTACACCTTC
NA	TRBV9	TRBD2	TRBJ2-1	CASSVASSGGPNEQFF	TGTGCCAGCAGCGTAGCTTCTAGCGGGGGCCCCAATGAGCAGTTCTTC
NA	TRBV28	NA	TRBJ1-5	CASGRGNSNQPQHF	TGTGCCAGCGGCAGGGGAAATAGCAATCAGCCCCAGCATTTT
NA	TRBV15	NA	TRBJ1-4	CATSREGQGNEKLFF	TGTGCCACCAGCAGAGAAGGGCAGGGCAATGAAAAACTGTTTTTT
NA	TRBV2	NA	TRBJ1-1	CASSGWGGFSTEAFF	TGTGCCAGCAGTGGATGGGGGGGGTTCAGCACTGAAGCTTTCTTT
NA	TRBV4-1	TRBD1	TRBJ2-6	CASSQEFKPGQYNSGANVLTF	TGCGCCAGCAGCCAAGAGTTTAAGCCGGGACAGTACAACTCTGGGGCCAACGTCCTGACTTTC
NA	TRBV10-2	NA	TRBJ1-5	CASGRGPNQPQHF	TGCGCCAGCGGGCGAGGGCCCAATCAGCCCCAGCATTTT
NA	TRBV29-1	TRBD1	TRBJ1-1	CSVEMAADRGTEAFF	TGCAGCGTTGAGATGGCTGCGGACAGGGGGACTGAAGCTTTCTTT
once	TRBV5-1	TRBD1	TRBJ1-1	CASSLGRTGGLSTEAFF	TGCGCCAGCAGCTTGGGACGGACAGGGGGGTTGAGCACTGAAGCTTTCTTT
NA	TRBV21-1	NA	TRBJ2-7	CASSLAEDRGLSEQYF	TGTGCCAGCAGCCTCGCCGAGGACAGGGGTCTCTCTGAGCAGTACTTC
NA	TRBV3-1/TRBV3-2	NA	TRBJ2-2	CASSQGSGELFF	TGTGCCAGCAGTCAGGGTTCCGGGGAGCTGTTTTTT
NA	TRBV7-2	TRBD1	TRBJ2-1	CASSLLYGDSEQFF	TGTGCCAGCAGCTTACTTTACGGGGACAGTGAGCAGTTCTTC